The 18 T cell receptor beta chains in this list originate from one sample, sequenced in a study of shared clonotypes between healthy human individuals. Profiling relied on immunoSEQ multiplex PCR, and the TCRdb table lists in-frame clones only, not all of them. The table lists a few million clones, 85% to 95% of them singletons. The specimen was naive CD4+ T cells from PBMCs. Subset described: CD45RA+ positively selected. The receptors derive from a man aged 18 to 29 in good health. Some clones in this sample may be carry-over from other donors' samples.

This clone was seen once. Other DNA variants within this sample encode the same CDR3. The chain combines TRBV2 with TRBJ2-5; the match to TRBD1 covers 9 bases. Germline V gene lookup returns CDR1 SNHLY and CDR2 FYNNEI. The CDR3 length is 13 residues. V lost 4 bases to trimming and J lost 4 bases; unmatched junction nucleotides: 1. CDR3 protein: CASSATGGETQYF. The CDR3 region has the DNA TGTGCCAGCAGTGCGACAGGGGGAGAGACCCAGTACTTC. Based on the CDR3 plus reference TRBV2 and TRBJ2-5, the full variable domain is EPEVTQTPSHQVTQMGQEVILRCVPISNHLYFYWYRQILGQKVEFLVSFYNNEISEKSEIFDDQFSVERPDGSNFTLKIRSTKLEDSAMYFCASSATGGETQYFGPGTRLLVL.

This chain joins TRBV19 and TRBJ1-2, with a possible D match to TRBD1 (5 bases). The CDR3 has 16 residues. Trimming shortened V by 1 base and J by 11 bases, and 23 bases separated the two germline ends. The germline V gene has CDR1 LNHDA and CDR2 SQIVND (reference sequence). The CDR3 coding sequence is TGTGCCAGTAGTATAGTAGGTCTGAGGCAGGGACGTGGATACACCTTC. Translating it yields CASSIVGLRQGRGYTF. The full variable domain, in which reference TRBV19 and TRBJ1-2 provide the parts outside the CDR3, is DGGITQSPKYLFRKEGQNVTLSCEQNLNHDAMYWYRQDPGQGLRLIYYSQIVNDFQKGDIAEGYSVSREKKESFPLTVTSAQKNPTAFYLCASSIVGLRQGRGYTFGSGTRLTVV.

The rearrangement uses TRBV2 and TRBJ2-5; 7 nucleotides agree with TRBD1. With 6 bases clipped from V and 2 bases from J, the junction kept 3 bases outside the gene matches. CDR3 size: 13 residues. The germline CDR1 and CDR2 sequences are SNHLY and FYNNEI. The CDR3 DNA is TGTGCCAGCAGGGGGGACAGACAAGAGACCCAGTACTTC. It is translated as CASRGDRQETQYF.

The chain links TRBV7-2 to TRBJ2-7; 10 bases align to TRBD2. Germline loops: CDR1 SGHTA, CDR2 FQGNSA. The CDR3 spans 17 residues. Trimming removed 3 bases from V and 0 bases from J; junction bases left unmatched: 8. CDR3 DNA: TGTGCCAGCAGCTTTACATTCGGGACTAGCGTCTCCTACGAGCAGTACTTC. Residues: CASSFTFGTSVSYEQYF.

The chain has TRBV11-2 and TRBJ2-5; unclear D gene. Trimming stripped 5 bases from V and 1 base from J, with 17 bases between. Germline CDR1 and CDR2: SGHAT and FQNNGV. The length of the CDR3 is 16 residues. The DNA for the CDR3 is TGTGCCAGCAGCCCCCCCGGAAGCCGGATCCAAGAGACCCAGTACTTC. It yields the protein CASSPPGSRIQETQYF.

The genes are TRBV6-5 and TRBJ2-7; 7 bases are shared with TRBD1. The junction had 9 bases not matched to a gene; V was cut back by 7 bases and J by 6 bases. The CDR3 length is 13 residues. Germline CDR1 and CDR2: MNHEY and SVGAGI. The CDR3 loop reads CASTFVQGSEQYF. CDR3 coding DNA: TGTGCCAGCACCTTTGTACAGGGGAGCGAGCAGTACTTC.

Regarding this clone: The identical CDR3 is also encoded by other nucleotide sequences in the sample. The chain links TRBV5-1 to TRBJ2-7; 11 bases are a match to TRBD2. Germline-derived CDR1 and CDR2 are SGHRS and YFSETQ. The V and J ends lost 2 bases and 3 bases, in that order; junction bases with no gene match: 1. The CDR3 is made up of 14 amino acids. Here the CDR3 DNA reads TGCGCCAGCAGCTTCACTAGCGGGAGCTACGAGCAGTACTTC. Its translation: CASSFTSGSYEQYF.

J is TRBJ2-4 and V is TRBV5-1; perhaps D is TRBD1 or TRBD2 (5 bases each). Germline V CDR1 and CDR2: SGHRS, YFSETQ. The V end was cut by 1 base, the J end by 8 bases, with 13 bases between. CDR3 length equals 14 residues. The CDR3 DNA follows: TGCGCCAGCAGCTTGTCCCTGGGGGTTGACATTCAGTACTTC. Translation: CASSLSLGVDIQYF.

The chain is built from TRBV5-4 and TRBJ2-1; 10 bases fit TRBD2. The V gene end was trimmed by 4 bases and the J gene end by 6 bases; junction bases not matched to a gene: 10. The CDR3 runs 16 residues. CDR1 and CDR2 (germline): SGHNT, YYREEE (reference sequence). The CDR3 sequence: CASSVKLAGIGNEQFF. The CDR3 DNA is TGTGCCAGCAGCGTGAAACTAGCGGGAATCGGCAATGAGCAGTTCTTC.

The rearrangement joins TRBV5-4 to TRBJ2-4, with TRBD1 matching over 11 bases. J gave up 8 bases and V 4 bases, and 8 bases lay outside the gene matches. CDR1 is SGHNT, CDR2 YYREEE, per germline (reference sequence). The CDR3 spans 15 residues. CDR3 sequence (DNA): TGTGCCAGCAGCCCCCGGACAGGGGGCGAGGACATTCAGTACTTC. Translating gives CASSPRTGGEDIQYF.

This chain uses TRBV28 with TRBJ1-5; the D gene is possibly TRBD1 (5 bases). CDR1 is MDHEN and CDR2 is SYDVKM in the germline V gene. Trimming cost V 10 bases and J 5 bases, with 15 bases left between them. This CDR3 is built from 13 residues. The CDR3 DNA sequence: TGTGCCATTCAGGGAGGGTCCCATCAGCCCCAGCATTTT. It specifies CAIQGGSHQPQHF.

The chain carries TRBV7-3 and TRBJ2-7; 9 nucleotides align to TRBD1. Losses at the gene ends were 5 bases for V and 6 bases for J; bases not matched to a gene: 8. In germline, CDR1 is SGHTA, CDR2 FQGTGA. This CDR3 is 14 amino acids long. The CDR3 DNA reads as TGTGCCAGCAGCCAGTCTGCGACAGGGGGCGAGCAGTACTTC. Translated, it gives CASSQSATGGEQYF. Using reference TRBV7-3 and TRBJ2-7 for the parts outside the CDR3, the full variable domain is GAGVSQTPSNKVTEKGKYVELRCDPISGHTALYWYRQSLGQGPEFLIYFQGTGAADDSGLPNDRFFAVRPEGSVSTLKIQRTERGDSAVYLCASSQSATGGEQYFGPGTRLTVT.

With respect to this clone: The sample has other DNA sequences that encode this CDR3 too. This sequence joins TRBV18 and TRBJ1-4; D may be TRBD1 (6 bases). V shed 1 base and J shed 5 bases, with 8 bases lying between them. In germline, CDR1 is KGHSH, CDR2 LQKENI. The CDR3 length is 14 residues. The CDR3: CASSPRGTNEKLFF. In DNA, the CDR3 is TGTGCCAGCTCACCACGCGGGACAAATGAAAAACTGTTTTTT.

The genes are TRBV28 and TRBJ1-5, with a tentative D call TRBD1 (6 bases). CDR3 length equals 16 residues. The V gene's germline CDR1 is MDHEN and CDR2 SYDVKM. Trimming removed 8 bases at V and 2 bases at J, with 19 bases between. The chain's CDR3 is CASRTVRGAGNQPQHF. For the CDR3, the DNA is TGTGCCAGCCGCACGGTCCGGGGGGCGGGCAATCAGCCCCAGCATTTT.

The chain recombines TRBV5-1 with TRBJ2-1, with D perhaps matching TRBD2 (5 bases). The V end was cut by 4 bases, the J end by 0 bases, with 23 bases between. The CDR3 covers 19 residues. Germline values: CDR1 SGHRS, CDR2 YFSETQ. The CDR3 DNA follows: TGCGCCAGCAGCCGCGGGCCTAGCCAGGTTGATAACTCCTACAATGAGCAGTTCTTC. Its translation: CASSRGPSQVDNSYNEQFF.

V is TRBV6-6 and J is TRBJ1-1; D uncertain. CDR1 MNHNY and CDR2 SVGAGI come from the germline V gene (reference sequence). The V end lost 5 bases, the J end lost 0 bases, and 7 bases lay between the germline ends. CDR3 size: 13 residues. The CDR3 loop reads CASSPRVNTEAFF. DNA of the CDR3: TGTGCCAGCAGTCCTAGGGTGAACACTGAAGCTTTCTTT.

This clone has only a few counts. This chain uses TRBV28 with TRBJ1-1, with D tentatively TRBD1 (6 bases). Germline CDR1 MDHEN, CDR2 SYDVKM. This CDR3 comprises 15 residues. Trimming took 4 bases from V and 5 from J, leaving 17 bases between them. The CDR3 reads CASSSPGGQSTEAFF. The CDR3 nucleotides read TGTGCCAGCAGTTCCCCCGGGGGGCAGAGTACTGAAGCTTTCTTT.

This chain joins TRBV5-5 and TRBJ2-7; 9 bases line up with TRBD1. V was pared by 0 bases and J by 4 bases, with 5 bases of the junction left unmatched. The CDR3 is made up of 15 amino acids. The V gene's germline CDR1 is SGHKS and CDR2 YYEKEE (reference sequence). CDR3 protein: CASSLGWGQGYEQYF. CDR3 DNA sequence: TGTGCCAGCAGCTTGGGCTGGGGACAGGGTTACGAGCAGTACTTC.